The 30 T cell receptor beta chains reported below all come from one sample, sequenced in a study of T cell responses to AZD1222 COVID-19 vaccine. Repertoires were generated with immunoSEQ multiplex PCR, while TCRdb's copy carries only in-frame clones and drops some. The table has approximately 99,000 clones, approximately 86% seen once; the top ten hold approximately 3%. The material sequenced was peripheral blood, taken on day 0 of AZD1222 vaccination. Every receptor here comes from an adult in good health.

This clone was found a few times. CDR3 DNA: TGTGCCATCAGGCTGGGGATGAACACTGAAGCTTTCTTT. It specifies CAIRLGMNTEAFF. The rearrangement uses TRBV10-3 and TRBJ1-1; no firm D call. The CDR3 loop spans 13 amino acids. V lost 6 bases and J 0 bases, leaving 8 bases between the germline ends. CDR1 is ENHRY, CDR2 SYGVKD, per germline.

This CDR3 reads CASSLASAGTSYYEQYF. The DNA of the CDR3 is TGTGCCAGCAGCTTAGCTTCGGCGGGGACCTCTTACTACGAGCAGTACTTC. The chain recombines TRBV7-2 with TRBJ2-7, with a tentative D call TRBD2 (6 bases). V lost 0 bases and J lost 3, with 18 bases in between. The CDR3 sequence is 17 residues long. CDR1 and CDR2 from the germline V gene are SGHTA and FQGNSA. Complete variable domain (other parts from reference TRBV7-2 and TRBJ2-7): GAGVSQSPSNKVTEKGKDVELRCDPISGHTALYWYRQSLGQGLEFLIYFQGNSAPDKSGLPSDRFSAERTGGSVSTLTIQRTQQEDSAVYLCASSLASAGTSYYEQYFGPGTRLTVT.

As DNA, the CDR3 is TGTGCCAGCAGCATCTCAGGGGGGACTAGGGGCGGGGAGCTGTTTTTT. Amino acid sequence: CASSISGGTRGGELFF. The rearrangement uses TRBV21-1 and TRBJ2-2; the DNA was not compared with TRBD2, the D call given in the table. TRBV21-1 is noted as a pseudogene. The length of the CDR3 is 16 residues.

The V call is TRBV7-2, the J call TRBJ2-3, with 10 bases aligning to TRBD2. V lost 2 bases and J lost 7; bases outside the gene matches: 6. Germline loops: CDR1 SGHTA, CDR2 FQGNSA. This CDR3 is built from 15 residues. The CDR3, as DNA: TGTGCCAGCAGCTTAACTAGCGGGGTTGAATATACGCAGTATTTT. Its protein is CASSLTSGVEYTQYF.

The J gene is TRBJ1-5, the V gene TRBV30; the D gene is possibly TRBD1 (5 bases). V was trimmed by 7 bases and J by 8 bases, leaving 18 bases between them. The CDR3 contains 13 residues. Germline CDR1 GTSNPN, CDR2 SVGIG (reference sequence). The CDR3 spells CASGGGYFEPQHF. The CDR3, as DNA: TGTGCCTCCGGCGGGGGTTACTTCGAGCCCCAGCATTTT. Drawing the rest from reference TRBV30 and TRBJ1-5, the complete variable domain is SQTIHQWPATLVQPVGSPLSLECTVEGTSNPNLYWYRQAAGRGLQLLFYSVGIGQISSEVPQNLSASRPQDRQFILSSKKLLLSDSGFYLCASGGGYFEPQHFGDGTRLSIL.

The chain's CDR3 is CASSAGAGGEGYTF. For the CDR3, the DNA is TGTGCCAGCAGTGCCGGGGCAGGGGGCGAGGGCTACACCTTC. J is TRBJ1-2 and V is TRBV2, with 8 bases fitting TRBD1. V dropped 4 bases and J dropped 8; count of bases not matched to a gene: 9. There are 14 residues in the CDR3. Germline CDR1 reads SNHLY; CDR2 reads FYNNEI.

Judged by abundance, this clone is medium-sized. This chain joins TRBV3-1 (or the pseudogene TRBV3-2) and TRBJ2-7, with D possibly being TRBD1 (6 bases). The CDR3 runs to 12 residues. The V gene lost 4 bases and the J gene lost 6 bases, with 10 bases spanning the gap. Germline CDR1 is LGHDT and CDR2 is YNNKEL (reference sequence). The CDR3 loop reads CASSPTGPEQYF. CDR3 DNA: TGTGCCAGCAGCCCTACAGGGCCCGAGCAGTACTTC.

The chain is built from TRBV4-2 and TRBJ2-3; 9 positions agree with TRBD2. CDR3 length: 16 residues. V was clipped by 0 bases and J by 4 bases; unmatched bases: 5. Germline V gives CDR1 LGHNA, CDR2 YNFKEQ. CDR3 sequence: CASSQEVAGVPDTQYF. CDR3 in DNA: TGTGCCAGCAGCCAAGAAGTAGCGGGGGTTCCAGATACGCAGTATTTT.

The V call is TRBV5-1, the J call TRBJ1-2; D remains unclear. With 0 bases removed from V and 1 base from J, the gap between germline ends came to 7 bases. There are 14 residues in the CDR3. Germline CDR1 is SGHRS and CDR2 is YFSETQ. The CDR3 DNA sequence: TGCGCCAGCAGCTTGGCCATGAGTAACTATGGCTACACCTTC. It yields the protein CASSLAMSNYGYTF. Looking up the rest from reference TRBV5-1 and TRBJ1-2 gives the full variable domain: KAGVTQTPRYLIKTRGQQVTLSCSPISGHRSVSWYQQTPGQGLQFLFEYFSETQRNKGNFPGRFSGRQFSNSRSEMNVSTLELGDSALYLCASSLAMSNYGYTFGSGTRLTVV.

The chain uses TRBV9 and TRBJ2-5; no clear D gene. CDR3 size: 13 residues. CDR1 and CDR2 from the germline V gene are SGDLS and YYNGEE. Trimming left V 4 bases short and J 4 bases short, with 11 bases between. CDR3 bases: TGTGCCAGCAGCTCTCCCCCGGGAGAGACCCAGTACTTC. Translation gives CASSSPPGETQYF.

This rearrangement joins TRBV5-4 to TRBJ1-3; D is unclear. The CDR3 runs to 15 residues. Trimming removed 1 base at V and 0 bases at J, with 8 bases between. Germline V gene lookup returns CDR1 SGHNT and CDR2 YYREEE (reference sequence). Here the CDR3 reads CASSLSIGSGNTIYF. For the CDR3, the DNA is TGTGCCAGCAGCTTGTCGATAGGCTCTGGAAACACCATATATTTT.

The chain recombines TRBV7-8 with TRBJ2-7; D call uncertain. The CDR3 has 13 residues. The V end was cut by 1 base, the J end by 1 base, with 5 bases between. Germline assignment: CDR1 SGHVS and CDR2 FQNEAQ. In DNA, the CDR3 is TGTGCCAGCAGCTTAGGCAGGTCCTACGAGCAGTACTTC. Its translation is CASSLGRSYEQYF.

This chain connects TRBV11-1 to TRBJ1-6; tentatively, D is TRBD1 (5 bases). V was trimmed by 5 bases and J by 8 bases, leaving 19 bases between them. Germline lookup yields CDR1 SGHAT and CDR2 FQDESV (reference sequence). This CDR3 is 16 amino acids long. CDR3 DNA sequence: TGTGCCAGCAGCCCGAATCAGGGTCCCCCCGATTCACCCCTCCACTTT. Amino acid sequence: CASSPNQGPPDSPLHF.

The V gene is TRBV7-2, the J gene TRBJ1-1; D is ambiguous. Germline V CDR1 and CDR2: SGHTA, FQGNSA. CDR3 length: 14 residues. V shed 2 bases and J shed 2 bases, with 9 bases lying between them. The CDR3 loop reads CASSLQRINTEAFF. CDR3 coding DNA: TGTGCCAGCAGCTTACAGCGGATTAACACTGAAGCTTTCTTT.

Only one count was recorded for this clone. This chain uses TRBV18 with TRBJ2-7, with 8 bases matching TRBD1. Per the germline V gene, CDR1 is KGHSH and CDR2 is LQKENI. V gave up 5 bases and J gave up 3 bases; unmatched junction bases: 9. The CDR3 totals 15 residues. The CDR3 spells CASSEPTGADYEQYF. The CDR3 DNA follows: TGTGCCAGCTCAGAACCGACAGGGGCAGACTACGAGCAGTACTTC.

The V gene is TRBV12-3 or TRBV12-4, the J gene TRBJ2-5; D unclear. The CDR3 is made up of 11 amino acids. V lost 3 bases, J lost 5 bases, and 4 bases lay in between. The CDR3 region has the DNA TGTGCCAGCAGTTTTAAGGAGACCCAGTACTTC. Its translation: CASSFKETQYF.

The chain couples TRBV30 to TRBJ2-1; perhaps TRBD1 as D (6 bases). The germline gives CDR1 GTSNPN, CDR2 SVGIG (reference sequence). The CDR3 sequence is 16 residues long. V lost 2 bases to trimming and J lost 6 bases, with 20 bases between them. The CDR3 reads CAWSRTTGPPLNEQFF. The CDR3, as DNA: TGTGCCTGGAGTAGGACGACAGGTCCCCCTCTCAATGAGCAGTTCTTC.

This rearrangement joins TRBV6-4 to TRBJ2-1, with a possible D match to TRBD2 (6 bases). From germline, CDR1 is MRHNA and CDR2 SNTAGT. CDR3 length: 16 amino acids. V gave up 2 bases and J gave up 3 bases, with 14 bases separating them. CDR3 region: CASSDNWRGLYNEQFF. The CDR3 DNA reads TGTGCCAGCAGTGACAATTGGAGGGGCCTCTACAATGAGCAGTTCTTC.

The V gene is TRBV6-6, the J gene TRBJ2-1; TRBD2 aligns across 7 bases. J was trimmed by 0 bases and V by 5 bases; bases with no gene match: 7. Germline V CDR1 and CDR2: MNHNY, SVGAGI (reference sequence). The CDR3 runs 16 residues. CDR3 nucleotides: TGTGCCAGCAGTAGAGAAGCGGGAAGCTCCTACAATGAGCAGTTCTTC. Protein: CASSREAGSSYNEQFF.

This clone was observed once. The chain is built from TRBV7-2 and TRBJ1-4, with 7 nucleotides matching TRBD1. CDR1 is SGHTA, CDR2 FQGNSA, per germline. The CDR3 is 13 residues long. Germline trimming cut 5 bases from V and 8 bases from J; bases unmatched to any gene: 5. In DNA, the CDR3 is TGTGCCAGCAGCCTCTCAGGGGGGGAAAAACTGTTTTTT. This encodes CASSLSGGEKLFF. The full variable domain, its missing parts supplied by reference TRBV7-2 and TRBJ1-4, is GAGVSQSPSNKVTEKGKDVELRCDPISGHTALYWYRQSLGQGLEFLIYFQGNSAPDKSGLPSDRFSAERTGGSVSTLTIQRTQQEDSAVYLCASSLSGGEKLFFGSGTQLSVL.

The genes are TRBV12-3 or TRBV12-4 and TRBJ1-2; tentatively, D is TRBD1 (6 bases). Trimming left V 6 bases short and J 4 bases short, with 9 bases between. The CDR3 is 12 residues long. CDR3 in DNA: TGTGCCAGCAGCAGGGGAGGCTATGGCTACACCTTC. Encoded protein: CASSRGGYGYTF.

This sequence joins TRBV3-1 (or the pseudogene TRBV3-2) and TRBJ2-1; 8 bases align to TRBD1. The V gene end was trimmed by 4 bases and the J gene end by 2 bases; junction bases not matched to a gene: 4. Germline V gives CDR1 LGHDT, CDR2 YNNKEL (reference sequence). This CDR3 region has 15 residues. CDR3 residues: CASSLATGAYNEQFF. The CDR3 nucleotides are TGTGCCAGCAGCCTCGCGACAGGGGCCTACAATGAGCAGTTCTTC.

The V call is TRBV28, the J call TRBJ1-2; no reliable D call. V gave up 3 bases and J gave up 8 bases, with 10 bases separating them. The CDR3 has 12 residues. The V gene's germline CDR1 is MDHEN and CDR2 SYDVKM. The CDR3 nucleotides read TGTGCCAGCAGTTTTCTCACGGGAGGCTACACCTTC. Translation gives CASSFLTGGYTF.

As to this clone: At the DNA level, this CDR3 is encoded by other sequences in the same sample as well. The chain employs TRBV3-1 (or the pseudogene TRBV3-2) and TRBJ1-1; possibly TRBD1 for D (5 bases). This CDR3 region has 15 residues. Trimming took off 1 base at V and 1 base at J, with 10 bases between the two ends. CDR1 and CDR2 (germline): LGHDT, YNNKEL (reference sequence). CDR3 sequence (DNA): TGTGCCAGCAGCCAAGGATGGGGCGCGAACACTGAAGCTTTCTTT. This codes for CASSQGWGANTEAFF.

The chain links TRBV3-1 (or the pseudogene TRBV3-2) to TRBJ2-2; D not resolved. The V and J ends lost 4 bases and 1 base respectively, with 7 bases between them. The CDR3 has 14 amino acids. Per the germline V gene, CDR1 is LGHDT and CDR2 is YNNKEL (reference sequence). This chain's CDR3 is CASSRAGNTGELFF. The CDR3 DNA is TGTGCCAGCAGCCGGGCAGGGAACACCGGGGAGCTGTTTTTT.

The chain carries TRBV5-8 and TRBJ2-4; D might be TRBD1 (6 bases). Germline values: CDR1 SGHTS, CDR2 YDEGEE. Trimming stripped 6 bases from V and 0 bases from J, with 13 bases between. The CDR3 has 15 amino acids. The CDR3, as DNA: TGTGCCAGCATACTGGACAGCGGAGCCAAAAACATTCAGTACTTC. It is translated as CASILDSGAKNIQYF. The full variable domain, completed using reference TRBV5-8 and TRBJ2-4, is EAGVTQSPTHLIKTRGQQATLRCSPISGHTSVYWYQQALGLGLQFLLWYDEGEERNRGNFPPRFSGRQFPNYSSELNVNALELEDSALYLCASILDSGAKNIQYFGAGTRLSVL.

The V and J genes are TRBV4-1 and TRBJ1-2; the D gene is possibly TRBD1 (5 bases). V was pared by 3 bases and J by 3 bases, with 14 bases between. Looked up from germline, CDR1 is MGHRA and CDR2 is YSYEKL. The CDR3 length is 15 residues. The CDR3 region is CASSQQGKTDYGYTF. CDR3 DNA: TGCGCCAGCAGCCAGCAGGGAAAGACGGACTATGGCTACACCTTC.

Here the CDR3 DNA reads TGTGCCAGCAGCCTGGACGTATACTCTGGAAACACCATATATTTT. It yields the protein CASSLDVYSGNTIYF. The gene calls are TRBV5-4 and TRBJ1-3, with D hard to call. The length of the CDR3 is 15 residues. The V gene lost 4 bases and the J gene lost 0 bases, with 11 bases spanning the gap. CDR1 is SGHNT and CDR2 is YYREEE in the germline V gene (reference sequence).

The chain carries TRBV18 and TRBJ1-2; possible D gene TRBD1, 5 bases. The ends were cut back, 3 bases at V and 3 bases at J, with 8 bases in the middle. Germline CDR1 reads KGHSH; CDR2 reads LQKENI. This CDR3 region has 13 residues. The CDR3 loop reads CASSPGTDYGYTF. Written as DNA, the CDR3 is TGTGCCAGCTCACCCGGGACGGACTATGGCTACACCTTC.

Only one count was recorded for this clone. V and J are TRBV14 and TRBJ1-6, with D possibly TRBD1 on 5 matching bases. The CDR3 loop spans 16 amino acids. The V gene lost 2 bases and the J gene lost 7 bases, with 15 bases spanning the gap. The germline V gene encodes CDR1 SGHDN and CDR2 FVKESK. The CDR3 here is CASSQRTGTGNSPLHF. CDR3 DNA: TGTGCCAGCAGCCAACGGACCGGGACGGGAAATTCACCCCTCCACTTT.